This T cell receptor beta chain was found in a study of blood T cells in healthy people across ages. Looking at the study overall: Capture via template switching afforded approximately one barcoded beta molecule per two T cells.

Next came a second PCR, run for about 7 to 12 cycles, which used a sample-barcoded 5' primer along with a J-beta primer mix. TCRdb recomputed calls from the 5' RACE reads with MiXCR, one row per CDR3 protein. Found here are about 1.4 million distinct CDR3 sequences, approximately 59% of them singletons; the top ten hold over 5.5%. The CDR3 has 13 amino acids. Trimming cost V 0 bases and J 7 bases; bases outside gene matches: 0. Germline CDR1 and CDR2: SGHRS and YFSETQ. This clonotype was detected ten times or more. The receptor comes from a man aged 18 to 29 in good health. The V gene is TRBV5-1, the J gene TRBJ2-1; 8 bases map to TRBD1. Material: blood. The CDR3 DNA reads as TGCGCCAGCAGCTTGGGGACAGGGAATGAGCAGTTCTTC. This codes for CASSLGTGNEQFF. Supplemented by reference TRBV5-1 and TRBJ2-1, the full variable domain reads KAGVTQTPRYLIKTRGQQVTLSCSPISGHRSVSWYQQTPGQGLQFLFEYFSETQRNKGNFPGRFSGRQFSNSRSEMNVSTLELGDSALYLCASSLGTGNEQFFGPGTRLTVL.